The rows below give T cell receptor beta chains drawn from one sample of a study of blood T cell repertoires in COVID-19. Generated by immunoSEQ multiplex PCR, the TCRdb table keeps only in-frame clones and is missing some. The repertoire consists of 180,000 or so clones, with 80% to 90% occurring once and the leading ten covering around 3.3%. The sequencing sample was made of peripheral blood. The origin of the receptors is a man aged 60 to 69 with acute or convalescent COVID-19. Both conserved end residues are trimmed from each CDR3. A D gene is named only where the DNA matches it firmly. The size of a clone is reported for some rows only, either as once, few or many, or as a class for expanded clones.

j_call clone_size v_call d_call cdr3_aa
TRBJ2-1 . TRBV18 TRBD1 ASSPPGQGDEQF
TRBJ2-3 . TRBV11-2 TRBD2 ASSIMLAGLTDTQY
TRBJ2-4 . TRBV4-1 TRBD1 ASSQVRTGGNIQY
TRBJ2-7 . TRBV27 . ASSPRTHSYEQY
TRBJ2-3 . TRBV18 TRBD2 ASSPFGRGITDTQY
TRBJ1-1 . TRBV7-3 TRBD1 ASSPGRQGPEAF
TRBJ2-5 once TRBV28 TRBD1 ASSLIWDSQETQY
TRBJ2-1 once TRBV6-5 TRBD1 ASRPGGSYNEQF
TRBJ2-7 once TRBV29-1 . SVGVLGTNYEQY
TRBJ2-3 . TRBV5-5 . ASSHREFTDTQY
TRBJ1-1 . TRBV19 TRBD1 ASTLQGANTEAF
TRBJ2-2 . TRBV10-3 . AISGSGTLNTGELF
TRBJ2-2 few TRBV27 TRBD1 ASSRKADRGRAGELF
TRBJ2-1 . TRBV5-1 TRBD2 ASSLGTSGKVEQF
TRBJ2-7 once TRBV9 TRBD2 ASSGSLKDEQY
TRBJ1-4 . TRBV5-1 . ASSLDALGGNEKLF
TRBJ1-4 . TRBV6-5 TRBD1 ASSFTGQSNEKLF
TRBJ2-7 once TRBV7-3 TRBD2 ASSLISGISYEQY
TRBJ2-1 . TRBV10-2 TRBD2 ASSKTSGNRGEQF
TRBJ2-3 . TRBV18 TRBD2 ASSPLREGRDTQY
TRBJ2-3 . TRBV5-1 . ASTATRSTDTQY
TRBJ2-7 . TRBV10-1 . ASSLPVQDAPS
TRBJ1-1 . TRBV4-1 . ASSQGGSLNTEAF
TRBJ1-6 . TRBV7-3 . ASSLSGGGNSPLH
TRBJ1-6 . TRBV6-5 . ASSSKRGSRSSPLH
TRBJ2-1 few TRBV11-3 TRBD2 ASSLDGGGLNEQF
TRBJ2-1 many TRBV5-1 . ASSLTGSSYNEQF
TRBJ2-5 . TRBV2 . ASSEEGLQY
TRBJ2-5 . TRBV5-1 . ASSRGGPETQY
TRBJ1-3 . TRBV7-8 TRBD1 ASSPTTGVFSGNTIY
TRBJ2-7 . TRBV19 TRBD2 ASSPLAGVEEQY
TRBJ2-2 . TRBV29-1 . SVGRSSGELF
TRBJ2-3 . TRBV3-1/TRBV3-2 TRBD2 ASSLAGASTDTQY
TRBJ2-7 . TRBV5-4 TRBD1 ASSTDRQHEQY
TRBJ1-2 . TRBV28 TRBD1 ASSSYDRVYYGYT
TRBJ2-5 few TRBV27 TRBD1 ASSLTGMETQY
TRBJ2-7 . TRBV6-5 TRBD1 ASNTGGITYEQY
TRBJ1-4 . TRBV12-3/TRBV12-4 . ASSTSVRKLF
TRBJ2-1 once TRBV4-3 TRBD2 ASSNGLAGDNEQF
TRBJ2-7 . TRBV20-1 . SASSSREQY
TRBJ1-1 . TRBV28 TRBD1 ASSIGPGQRISAF
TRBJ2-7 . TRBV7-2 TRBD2 ASSLAPSGYSYEQY
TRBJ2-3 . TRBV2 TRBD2 ASRLAGSTDTQY
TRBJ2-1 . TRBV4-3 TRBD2 ASSQAQREVIYEQF
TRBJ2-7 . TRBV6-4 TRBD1 ASSEFFGTGSYEQY
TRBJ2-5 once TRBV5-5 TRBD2 ASSLRTSYQETQY
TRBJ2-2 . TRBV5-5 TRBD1 ASSVVPTGVTGELF
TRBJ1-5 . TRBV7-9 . ASSLGGGSPQH
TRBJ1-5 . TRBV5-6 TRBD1 ASSRQGVGPQH
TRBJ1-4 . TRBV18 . ASSAGHREKLF
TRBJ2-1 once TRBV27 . ASSLGDNSYNEQF
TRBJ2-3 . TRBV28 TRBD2 ASSPRLAGTSDTQY
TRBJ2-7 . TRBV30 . AWSVSYEQY
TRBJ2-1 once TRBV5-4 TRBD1 ASSSGKGARGNNEQF
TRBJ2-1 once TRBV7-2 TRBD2 ASSTELAGGNEQF
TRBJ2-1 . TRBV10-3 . AIRATRDPYNEQF
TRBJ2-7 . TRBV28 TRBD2 ASRKAGGLREQY
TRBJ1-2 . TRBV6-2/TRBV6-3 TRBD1 ASSPTGQGTYGYT
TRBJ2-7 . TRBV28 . ASSSSPGTRYEQY